Below, 28 T cell receptor beta chains from the same sample are listed, as sequenced in a study of CD8+ T cells in alopecia areata. The treatment: oral pan-JAK inhibitor, 5-10 mg twice daily. Reverse transcribed after extraction, RNA yielded cDNA as the sequencing template. Libraries were prepared by immunoSEQ multiplex PCR; TCRdb keeps only in-frame clonotypes and omits some of them. The sample gives roughly 200,000 clones, 58% of which show up once; over 10% is in the top ten. The material was CD8+ T cells sorted from blood, obtained at week 24, from a patient treated with tofacitinib. Receptors originate from a human donor with alopecia areata.

This chain uses TRBV15 with TRBJ2-5; D is perhaps TRBD1 or TRBD2 (5 bases each). CDR3 length: 15 residues. Trimming cost V 0 bases and J 5 bases, with 13 bases left between them. Per germline, CDR1 LNHNV and CDR2 YYDKDF (reference sequence). The CDR3 coding sequence is TGTGCCACCAGCAGAGATCGGGGCAGGGTGGAGACCCAGTACTTC. Amino acids: CATSRDRGRVETQYF.

This clone was seen a handful of times. The chain has TRBV4-1 and TRBJ1-2, with D tentatively TRBD1 (5 bases). Trimming took 4 bases from V and 6 from J, leaving 12 bases between them. Germline loops: CDR1 MGHRA, CDR2 YSYEKL. The CDR3 runs 13 residues. The CDR3 DNA follows: TGCGCCAGCAGCCTTCTCCGGGGGGATGGCTACACCTTC. Translated: CASSLLRGDGYTF.

The chain employs TRBV9 and TRBJ2-7; TRBD2 matches 13 bases. Germline CDR1 and CDR2: SGDLS and YYNGEE. After removal of 3 bases from V and 3 bases from J, the junction contained 6 bases not matched to a gene. The CDR3 runs to 16 residues. The CDR3 DNA follows: TGTGCCAGCAGCGAGGGGACTAGCGGGGACTACTACGAGCAGTACTTC. It translates to CASSEGTSGDYYEQYF.

The table lists this clone with a few counts. The V and J genes are TRBV6-5 and TRBJ2-7; tentative D call: TRBD2 (6 bases). Trimming removed 6 bases from V and 4 bases from J, with 16 bases in between. The length of the CDR3 is 14 residues. Germline CDR1 MNHEY, CDR2 SVGAGI. CDR3 sequence (DNA): TGTGCCAGCAGAACCCCGGGGAGGTCGTACGAGCAGTACTTC. This codes for CASRTPGRSYEQYF.

This clone was picked up a small number of times. This chain joins TRBV28 and TRBJ2-5; a possible D gene is TRBD1 (5 bases). The CDR3 totals 14 residues. V was trimmed by 3 bases and J by 4 bases, leaving 12 bases between them. From germline, CDR1 is MDHEN and CDR2 SYDVKM. The DNA for the CDR3 is TGTGCCAGCAGTTTTTGGACATCCGGAGAGACCCAGTACTTC. It codes for CASSFWTSGETQYF. Using reference TRBV28 and TRBJ2-5 for the parts outside the CDR3, the full variable domain is DVKVTQSSRYLVKRTGEKVFLECVQDMDHENMFWYRQDPGLGLRLIYFSYDVKMKEKGDIPEGYSVSREKKERFSLILESASTNQTSMYLCASSFWTSGETQYFGPGTRLLVL.

This clone occurred a few times. J is TRBJ2-7 and V is TRBV7-2, with 9 bases that match TRBD1. The CDR3 length is 15 residues. Germline values: CDR1 SGHTA, CDR2 FQGNSA. V lost 1 base to trimming and J lost 2 bases; unmatched junction nucleotides: 3. The CDR3 protein is CASSLVQGAAYEQYF. The CDR3, as DNA: TGTGCCAGCAGCTTAGTACAGGGGGCGGCCTACGAGCAGTACTTC.

This chain links TRBV6-1 with TRBJ2-2, with 8 bases fitting TRBD2. This CDR3 is built from 13 residues. V shed 10 bases and J 6 bases; nucleotides not matched to a gene: 7. Germline CDR1 and CDR2: MNHNS and SASEGT. In nucleotides, the CDR3 is TGTGCCACCGGGGGGGCTAGGTCCGGGGAGCTGTTTTTT. Encoded protein: CATGGARSGELFF.

This clone has just a few counts. This chain connects TRBV13 to TRBJ2-1, with 14 bases aligning to TRBD2. The CDR3 covers 22 residues. V gave up 0 bases and J gave up 1 base; unmatched junction bases: 14. Germline loops: CDR1 PRHDT, CDR2 FYEKMQ (reference sequence). This CDR3 is CASSLGPPTGTSGGRSYNEQFF. The CDR3 DNA sequence: TGTGCCAGCAGCTTAGGGCCTCCAACCGGGACTAGCGGGGGTCGGTCCTACAATGAGCAGTTCTTC.

This clone was counted between two and nine times. The genes are TRBV25-1 and TRBJ1-5; 8 bases are shared with TRBD1. The CDR3 covers 16 residues. From germline, CDR1 is MGHDK and CDR2 SYGVNS. The V gene end was trimmed by 5 bases and the J gene end by 0 bases; junction bases not matched to a gene: 6. The CDR3, as DNA: TGTGCCAGCAGTACAGGGGGGGGTTTTAGCAATCAGCCCCAGCATTTT. Protein: CASSTGGGFSNQPQHF.

The J gene is TRBJ1-2, the V gene TRBV2; 9 nucleotides match TRBD1. J was trimmed by 1 base and V by 5 bases; bases with no gene match: 5. The CDR3 has 15 residues. Germline V gene data show CDR1 as SNHLY and CDR2 as FYNNEI. The CDR3 spells CASSLGQGYNYGYTF. The CDR3 bases are TGTGCCAGCAGTCTCGGACAGGGGTATAACTATGGCTACACCTTC.

The chain employs TRBV27 and TRBJ1-2, with D unclear. There are 13 residues in the CDR3. With 3 bases removed from V and 3 bases from J, the gap between germline ends came to 8 bases. Germline values: CDR1 MNHEY, CDR2 SMNVEV (reference sequence). Written as DNA, the CDR3 is TGTGCCAGCAGTTTCGCGGAGGACTATGGCTACACCTTC. Protein sequence: CASSFAEDYGYTF.

The rearrangement joins TRBV9 to TRBJ1-3; D is ambiguous. Germline-derived CDR1 and CDR2 are SGDLS and YYNGEE. The CDR3 runs to 14 residues. V was clipped by 1 base and J by 0 bases, with 5 bases between them. In nucleotides, the CDR3 is TGTGCCAGCAGCGTAAGCACCTCTGGAAACACCATATATTTT. It codes for CASSVSTSGNTIYF.

V gene TRBV29-1 combines with J gene TRBJ2-1; no definite D call. The CDR3 is 13 amino acids. CDR1 SQVTM and CDR2 ANQGSEA come from the germline V gene. Between the trimmed V and J ends, which lost 4 bases and 9 bases, there was a span of 16 bases. CDR3 bases: TGCAGCGTTGGTTGGACCGTCTTTGGTGAGCAGTTCTTC. Translating it yields CSVGWTVFGEQFF.

This sequence joins TRBV5-1 and TRBJ1-4; D not certain. From germline, CDR1 is SGHRS and CDR2 YFSETQ. Trimming removed 0 bases at V and 7 bases at J, with 4 bases between. The CDR3 is made up of 12 amino acids. The CDR3 sequence: CASSLDSEKLFF. The CDR3 DNA reads as TGCGCCAGCAGCTTGGACAGTGAAAAACTGTTTTTT. The full variable domain, with the rest looked up from reference TRBV5-1 and TRBJ1-4, is KAGVTQTPRYLIKTRGQQVTLSCSPISGHRSVSWYQQTPGQGLQFLFEYFSETQRNKGNFPGRFSGRQFSNSRSEMNVSTLELGDSALYLCASSLDSEKLFFGSGTQLSVL.

This chain joins TRBV4-1 and TRBJ2-2; tentatively, D is TRBD1 (6 bases). The germline V gene encodes CDR1 MGHRA and CDR2 YSYEKL. CDR3 size: 14 residues. V dropped 3 bases and J dropped 6 bases, with 11 bases sitting between them. The CDR3 reads CASSQGAASGELFF. Here the CDR3 DNA reads TGCGCCAGCAGCCAGGGGGCCGCGTCCGGGGAGCTGTTTTTT.

The CDR3 DNA follows: TGTGCCAGCAGTTACGGCGACTCTGGCTCCACCGGGGAGCTGTTTTTT. Translation gives CASSYGDSGSTGELFF. This chain connects TRBV6-5 to TRBJ2-2; D is undetermined. CDR3 length equals 16 residues. Deletions cut 2 bases from V and 4 bases from J, with 14 bases between. Germline V lookup: CDR1 MNHEY, CDR2 SVGAGI.

This chain joins TRBV4-1 and TRBJ1-2; 10 nucleotides line up with TRBD1. Germline V gives CDR1 MGHRA, CDR2 YSYEKL. The junction had 7 bases not matched to a gene; V was cut back by 3 bases and J by 6 bases. This CDR3 spans 15 amino acids. Written as DNA, the CDR3 is TGCGCCAGCAGCCATACAGGGACAGGGGTTGATGGCTACACCTTC. It specifies CASSHTGTGVDGYTF.

A few counts support this clone. J is TRBJ2-3 and V is TRBV5-1; D possibly uses TRBD1 or TRBD2 (6 bases each). Between the trimmed V and J ends, which lost 4 bases and 2 bases, there was a span of 14 bases. This CDR3 is 15 amino acids long. Germline CDR1 reads SGHRS; CDR2 reads YFSETQ. CDR3 in DNA: TGCGCCAGCAGCCTCGGAGGGGGATTCACAGATACGCAGTATTTT. It yields the protein CASSLGGGFTDTQYF.

This sequence joins TRBV10-3 and TRBJ1-5, with D possibly being TRBD1 (6 bases). V dropped 2 bases and J dropped 2 bases, with 10 bases sitting between them. Germline V gives CDR1 ENHRY, CDR2 SYGVKD. The CDR3 totals 15 residues. The CDR3 DNA reads TGTGCCATCAGTGAGACCCGGGGGCGCAATCAGCCCCAGCATTTT. It specifies CAISETRGRNQPQHF.

This clone was picked up a small number of times. The rearrangement links TRBV13 to TRBJ2-3; TRBD1 or TRBD2 may be the D gene (5 bases each). CDR1 and CDR2 from the germline V gene are PRHDT and FYEKMQ (reference sequence). Trimming took off 5 bases at V and 12 bases at J, with 12 bases between the two ends. CDR3 length equals 11 residues. In DNA form, the CDR3 reads TGTGCCAGCAGCCTCGGGACCCCTCAGTATTTT. As protein: CASSLGTPQYF.

J is TRBJ2-6 and V is TRBV2; D is unclear. V lost 6 bases to trimming and J lost 1 base, with 10 bases between them. The germline V gene encodes CDR1 SNHLY and CDR2 FYNNEI. This CDR3 contains 15 residues. The CDR3 loop reads CASSPAVSGANVLTF. The CDR3, as DNA: TGTGCCAGCAGCCCGGCCGTGTCTGGGGCCAACGTCCTGACTTTC.

This clone showed up just a few times. This chain links TRBV10-3 with TRBJ1-6, with D tentatively TRBD1 (6 bases). Deletions cut 0 bases from V and 8 bases from J, with 14 bases between. The CDR3 has 16 residues. Germline V gives CDR1 ENHRY, CDR2 SYGVKD. In nucleotides, the CDR3 is TGTGCCATCAGTGAGTCGAGGATGGACAGCCATTCACCCCTCCACTTT. Translated: CAISESRMDSHSPLHF.

J is TRBJ2-3 and V is TRBV18; D is unresolved. The V and J ends lost 6 bases and 2 bases respectively, with 3 bases between them. Germline V lookup: CDR1 KGHSH, CDR2 LQKENI. The CDR3 consists of 11 residues. CDR3 sequence: CASSTTDTQYF. In DNA, the CDR3 is TGTGCCAGCTCTACCACAGATACGCAGTATTTT.

This rearrangement joins TRBV9 to TRBJ2-4, with TRBD1 matching 9 bases. Losses at the gene ends were 1 base for V and 10 bases for J; bases not matched to a gene: 3. CDR1 is SGDLS and CDR2 is YYNGEE in the germline V gene. The length of the CDR3 is 13 residues. Written as DNA, the CDR3 is TGTGCCAGCAGCGTACTAGGACAGGGGATTCAGTACTTC. The encoded protein is CASSVLGQGIQYF.

Turning to this clone: In the same sample, other DNA sequences code for this CDR3. V is TRBV19 and J is TRBJ2-1; D uncertain. Germline loops: CDR1 LNHDA, CDR2 SQIVND (reference sequence). Deletions cut 3 bases from V and 4 bases from J, with 7 bases between. The CDR3 is 13 residues long. The CDR3 DNA sequence: TGTGCCAGTAGTATGGTAGCTTACAATGAGCAGTTCTTC. Protein product: CASSMVAYNEQFF.

The chain employs TRBV4-1 and TRBJ1-6, with no clear D. V gave up 3 bases and J gave up 17 bases, with 11 bases separating them. The CDR3 consists of 11 residues. Germline CDR1 reads MGHRA; CDR2 reads YSYEKL. The DNA of the CDR3 is TGCGCCAGCAGCCACCAGAGTAGCTTCCACTTT. Its protein is CASSHQSSFHF.

The chain joins TRBV5-1 to TRBJ1-1, with 8 bases identical to TRBD1. Unmatched junction bases numbered 8, after V lost 1 base and J lost 3 bases. The CDR3 consists of 16 residues. Germline loops: CDR1 SGHRS, CDR2 YFSETQ. The DNA of the CDR3 is TGCGCCAGCAGCTTGTCGGGCAGGGGGCCTTACACTGAAGCTTTCTTT. Encoded protein: CASSLSGRGPYTEAFF.

The table lists this clone with a few counts. This chain joins TRBV6-6 and TRBJ1-2; D is unresolved. Trimming left V 2 bases short and J 7 bases short, with 14 bases between. The germline V gene encodes CDR1 MNHNY and CDR2 SVGAGI (reference sequence). The CDR3 runs to 14 residues. DNA for the CDR3: TGTGCCAGCAGTTACGTCATCGGGGAAGTTGGCTACACCTTC. Translating gives CASSYVIGEVGYTF.